This is a list of T cell receptor beta chains from one sample in a study of PD-1 blockade in mismatch repair-deficient tumors. Clones were read by immunoSEQ multiplex PCR, and TCRdb kept only the in-frame ones, dropping some. The table lists 100,000 to 150,000 clones, 86% of them singletons. This specimen consisted of peripheral blood, obtained 44 weeks after starting pembrolizumab. These receptors were collected from an adult with mismatch repair-deficient cancer. CDR3s include the opening cysteine and the closing phenylalanine or tryptophan. A D gene is named only where the DNA matches it firmly. Clone size, where shown, is once, few, many, or a class for clones that have expanded.

size	D	V	J	DNA	CDR3
NA	TRBD1	TRBV2	TRBJ2-2	TGTGCCAGCAGTGAAGTAGGACAGGGGGACTTTCCTGGGGAGCTGTTTTTT	CASSEVGQGDFPGELFF
NA	NA	TRBV2	TRBJ2-7	TGTGCCAGCAGTGGACAGCCACTGATCCTCTCCTACGAGCAGTACTTC	CASSGQPLILSYEQYF
NA	NA	TRBV5-1	TRBJ2-3	TGCGCCAGTGGGGACACAGATACGCAGTATTTT	CASGDTDTQYF
NA	NA	TRBV5-5	TRBJ1-1	TGTGCCAGCAGCTTGGGGGGGGCTGCAGAAGCTTTCTTT	CASSLGGAAEAFF
NA	TRBD2	TRBV7-2	TRBJ2-7	TGTGCCAGCAGCCCCACTAGCGGCCAATACGAGCAGTACTTC	CASSPTSGQYEQYF
NA	NA	TRBV9	TRBJ2-7	TGTGCCAGCAGCGTAGACCTTGGGGACGAGCAGTACTTC	CASSVDLGDEQYF
NA	NA	TRBV7-8	TRBJ1-1	TGTGCCAGCAGCTCCCGGGTGGCCACTGAAGCTTTCTTT	CASSSRVATEAFF
NA	NA	TRBV13	TRBJ2-2	TGTGCCAGCAGGAATACATACACCGGGGAGCTGTTTTTT	CASRNTYTGELFF
NA	NA	TRBV19	TRBJ2-4	TGTGCCAGTAGTATAGGGGACGGAGTTAATACGGGAAAAAACATTCAGTACTTC	CASSIGDGVNTGKNIQYF
NA	NA	TRBV11-2	TRBJ1-4	TGTGCCAGCAGCTTAGATCCAGGGTTGGGGAAACTGTTTTTT	CASSLDPGLGKLFF
NA	NA	TRBV12-5	TRBJ2-1	TGTGCTAGTGGGTGGAATGAGCAGTTCTTC	CASGWNEQFF
NA	TRBD1	TRBV5-1	TRBJ2-7	TGCGCCAGCAGCACCAGGACAGGGTTCTACGAGCAGTACTTC	CASSTRTGFYEQYF
NA	NA	TRBV18	TRBJ2-7	TGTGCCAGCTCACCCCGGGGCCACAGACCCTCCTACGAGCAGTACTTC	CASSPRGHRPSYEQYF
few	NA	TRBV2	TRBJ2-7	TGTGCCAGCAGTGAGAGGCCCTACGAGCAGTACTTC	CASSERPYEQYF
once	NA	TRBV5-8	TRBJ2-7	TGTGCCAGCAGCTTGGGTTACGAGCAGTACTTC	CASSLGYEQYF
NA	TRBD2	TRBV19	TRBJ2-7	TGTGCCAGTAGTCCCAGGACTAGCGGGAGGGCGCGCGAGCAGTACTTC	CASSPRTSGRAREQYF
few	TRBD2	TRBV18	TRBJ2-1	TGTGCCAGCTCACGTCTAGCGGGACAGCTCTGGGATGAGCAGTTCTTC	CASSRLAGQLWDEQFF
NA	NA	TRBV29-1	TRBJ2-5	TGCAGCGTTTTTCTAGCCGTTGAAGGGACCCAGTACTTC	CSVFLAVEGTQYF
NA	NA	TRBV4-3	TRBJ2-7	TGCGCCAGCAGCCAAGGGTTCGGGGTAGTCTACGAGCAGTACTTC	CASSQGFGVVYEQYF
NA	TRBD1	TRBV10-2	TRBJ2-5	TGCGCCAGCAGGAACAGGGACAGGGGGTGGCAAGAGACCCAGTACTTC	CASRNRDRGWQETQYF
NA	NA	TRBV2	TRBJ2-2	TGTGCCAGCAGTGAAGAGGGCGTGAACACCGGGGAGCTGTTTTTT	CASSEEGVNTGELFF
NA	NA	TRBV7-2	TRBJ1-5	TGTGCCAGCAGCTCCCAAGGGGGGCAGCCCCAGCATTTT	CASSSQGGQPQHF
NA	NA	TRBV7-9	TRBJ2-3	TGTGCCAGCAGCCCCAGGGATAGGGGCTCAGATACGCAGTATTTT	CASSPRDRGSDTQYF
NA	TRBD1	TRBV7-9	TRBJ2-7	TGTGCCAGCAGCCACATCCCCGGACAGGGGGGATACGAGCAGTACTTC	CASSHIPGQGGYEQYF
NA	NA	TRBV28	TRBJ2-1	TGTGCCAGCACATGGGGGACTGTCTACAATGAGCAGTTCTTC	CASTWGTVYNEQFF